What follows are 15 T cell receptor beta chains derived from one specimen sequenced in a study of blood T cells in healthy people across ages. A sample-barcoded 5' primer and a J-beta primer mix were used in a second PCR of roughly 7 to 11 cycles. Each CDR3 protein is one row after TCRdb ran MiXCR on the 5' RACE reads. The data contain hundreds of thousands of distinct CDR3 sequences, around 25% of them singletons. These data also featured in a second study, about T cells of mothers and their children.

What was sequenced was blood. These receptors were taken from a boy aged 5-17 years in good health.

J is TRBJ2-7 and V is TRBV6-2 or TRBV6-3; 8 bases align to TRBD2. V lost 2 bases, J lost 3 bases, and 21 bases stayed unmatched. The germline CDR1 and CDR2 sequences are MNHEY and SVGEGT. The CDR3 is 20 amino acids. CDR3 sequence reads: CASSYPGLYERGNPDYEQYF. CDR3 DNA: TGTGCCAGCAGTTACCCTGGACTGTACGAGCGGGGGAACCCGGACTACGAGCAGTACTTC.

This clonotype was detected only a few times. The CDR3 DNA sequence: TGTGCCAGCAGCGGGGGGACTTGGGATGAGCAGTTCTTC. Amino acids: CASSGGTWDEQFF. The rearrangement links TRBV7-9 to TRBJ2-1; a weak D match, TRBD2 (6 bases). This CDR3 region has 13 residues. V was trimmed by 5 bases and J by 8 bases, leaving 13 bases between them. Germline V gives CDR1 SEHNR, CDR2 FQNEAQ (reference sequence).

The chain is built from TRBV3-1 and TRBJ2-1; 8 nucleotides line up with TRBD2. With 1 base clipped from V and 1 base from J, the junction kept 6 bases outside the gene matches. The CDR3 is 17 amino acids. In germline, CDR1 is LGHDT, CDR2 YNNKEL (reference sequence). The CDR3 DNA sequence: TGTGCCAGCAGCCAAGCTACTAGCGGTAGGTCCTACAATGAGCAGTTCTTC. It translates to CASSQATSGRSYNEQFF.

The CDR3 DNA reads TGCGCCAGCAGCCAAGGCCCAGGAATCAATGAGCAGTTCTTC. Its translation is CASSQGPGINEQFF. J is TRBJ2-5 and V is TRBV4-3, with no clear D. The J call could be wrong; TRBJ2-1 is a better fit for the DNA end. Germline loops: CDR1 LGHNA, CDR2 YSLEER. This CDR3 has 14 residues.

This clonotype came up a few times. The chain employs TRBV6-5 and TRBJ2-7; possibly TRBD1 for D (7 bases). The length of the CDR3 is 15 residues. Germline CDR1 MNHEY, CDR2 SVGAGI. Between the trimmed V and J ends, which lost 4 bases and 3 bases, there was a span of 16 bases. The CDR3 sequence is CASSSSRGARYEQYF. CDR3 in DNA: TGTGCCAGCAGTTCCTCCAGGGGGGCGCGCTACGAGCAGTACTTC.

This clonotype showed up just a few times. J is TRBJ2-2 and V is TRBV2; TRBD1 is a possible D gene (6 bases). Per the germline V gene, CDR1 is SNHLY and CDR2 is FYNNEI. CDR3 length equals 14 residues. V gave up 7 bases and J gave up 4 bases, with 13 bases separating them. This CDR3 reads CASNPGVGTGELFF. CDR3 sequence (DNA): TGTGCCAGCAACCCAGGGGTTGGCACCGGGGAGCTGTTTTTT.

This clonotype has a handful of counts. J is TRBJ2-3 and V is TRBV15; 9 nucleotides align to TRBD2. In germline, CDR1 is LNHNV, CDR2 YYDKDF (reference sequence). There are 15 residues in the CDR3. Losses at the gene ends were 3 bases for V and 1 base for J; bases not matched to a gene: 2. The CDR3 DNA reads TGTGCCACCAGCAGGAGACTAGCGGGCACAGATACGCAGTATTTT. It is translated as CATSRRLAGTDTQYF. The full variable domain, with the rest looked up from reference TRBV15 and TRBJ2-3, is DAMVIQNPRYQVTQFGKPVTLSCSQTLNHNVMYWYQQKSSQAPKLLFHYYDKDFNNEADTPDNFQSRRPNTSFCFLDIRSPGLGDTAMYLCATSRRLAGTDTQYFGPGTRLTVL.

This clonotype was seen at least ten times. The chain carries TRBV7-9 and TRBJ2-5, with a possible D match to TRBD1 (6 bases). Trimming removed 3 bases from V and 0 bases from J, with 11 bases in between. Germline values: CDR1 SEHNR, CDR2 FQNEAQ (reference sequence). There are 15 residues in the CDR3. CDR3 DNA sequence: TGTGCCAGCAGCTTTCAGGACAGCTACCAAGAGACCCAGTACTTC. It translates to CASSFQDSYQETQYF.

This clonotype was counted a single time. The chain has TRBV10-3 and TRBJ2-5; TRBD1 aligns across 8 bases. The closer fit of TRBJ2-1 to the DNA end suggests the J call may be wrong. The germline gives CDR1 ENHRY, CDR2 SYGVKD. CDR3 length equals 14 residues. CDR3 DNA: TGTGCCATCAGGGCCGGGACAGGCGCCGATGAGCAGTTCTTC. This gives the protein CAIRAGTGADEQFF.

This rearrangement joins TRBV9 to TRBJ2-3, with D hard to call. This CDR3 has 15 residues. V was trimmed by 0 bases and J by 2 bases, leaving 10 bases between them. Germline V CDR1 and CDR2: SGDLS, YYNGEE. CDR3 sequence: CASSVVGAITDTQYF. The CDR3 bases are TGTGCCAGCAGCGTAGTTGGCGCCATCACAGATACGCAGTATTTT.

In this sample, this clonotype turned up once. This rearrangement joins TRBV10-3 to TRBJ2-1, with D uncertain. Germline V gives CDR1 ENHRY, CDR2 SYGVKD. The CDR3 extends over 15 amino acids. Trimming cost V 5 bases and J 0 bases, with 11 bases left between them. This CDR3 reads CAISMRISSYNEQFF. In DNA form, the CDR3 reads TGTGCCATCAGTATGAGGATAAGCTCCTACAATGAGCAGTTCTTC.

V is TRBV6-1 and J is TRBJ2-1; 14 nucleotides line up with TRBD2. Germline loops: CDR1 MNHNS, CDR2 SASEGT. The CDR3 is made up of 16 amino acids. Germline trimming cut 3 bases from V and 6 bases from J; bases unmatched to any gene: 4. CDR3 residues: CASSDGLAGGINEQFF. The CDR3 DNA follows: TGTGCCAGCAGTGACGGACTAGCGGGGGGAATCAATGAGCAGTTCTTC.

This clonotype was seen more than once but under ten times. The chain links TRBV2 to TRBJ2-1; tentative D call: TRBD2 (5 bases). V lost 1 base, J lost 9 bases, and 10 bases lay in between. The CDR3 spans 13 residues. Germline V lookup: CDR1 SNHLY, CDR2 FYNNEI. The CDR3 loop reads CASSEGTRAEQFF. The CDR3 nucleotides read TGTGCCAGCAGTGAAGGCACGAGGGCTGAGCAGTTCTTC. Supplemented by reference TRBV2 and TRBJ2-1, the full variable domain reads EPEVTQTPSHQVTQMGQEVILRCVPISNHLYFYWYRQILGQKVEFLVSFYNNEISEKSEIFDDQFSVERPDGSNFTLKIRSTKLEDSAMYFCASSEGTRAEQFFGPGTRLTVL.

The CDR3 region has the DNA TGTGCCAGCAGCCAAGACTTCCAGGGTGGAAACACCATATATTTT. As protein: CASSQDFQGGNTIYF. The chain has TRBV3-1 and TRBJ1-3, with D possibly TRBD1 on 5 matching bases. Germline values: CDR1 LGHDT, CDR2 YNNKEL (reference sequence). The CDR3 is 15 amino acids. Trimming left V 0 bases short and J 3 bases short, with 9 bases between.

This clonotype was seen only a few times. This rearrangement joins TRBV15 to TRBJ1-6; the D is unclear. Germline lookup yields CDR1 LNHNV and CDR2 YYDKDF (reference sequence). V lost 3 bases and J 9 bases, leaving 6 bases between the germline ends. The CDR3 has 12 residues. The CDR3 is CATSSETSPLHF. The CDR3 DNA sequence: TGTGCCACCAGCAGCGAAACTTCACCCCTCCACTTT.